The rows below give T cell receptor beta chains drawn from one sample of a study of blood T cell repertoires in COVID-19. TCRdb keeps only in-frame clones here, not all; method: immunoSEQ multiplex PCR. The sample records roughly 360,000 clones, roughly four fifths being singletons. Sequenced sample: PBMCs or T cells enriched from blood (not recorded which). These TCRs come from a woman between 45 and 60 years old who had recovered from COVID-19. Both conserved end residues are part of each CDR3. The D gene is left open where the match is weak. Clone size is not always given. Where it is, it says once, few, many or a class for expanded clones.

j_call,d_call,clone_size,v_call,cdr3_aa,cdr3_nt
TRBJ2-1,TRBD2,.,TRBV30,CAWGLAGVYGEQFF,TGTGCCTGGGGACTAGCGGGAGTATATGGTGAGCAGTTCTTC
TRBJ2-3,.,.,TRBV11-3,CASSFGTGSWASGTDTQYF,TGTGCCAGCAGCTTTGGTACGGGGTCTTGGGCGTCGGGCACAGATACGCAGTATTTT
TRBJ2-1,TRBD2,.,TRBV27,CASSLAGNEQFF,TGTGCCAGCAGTCTAGCGGGCAATGAGCAGTTCTTC
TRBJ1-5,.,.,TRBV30,CAFGQSNQPQHF,TGTGCCTTCGGACAGTCCAATCAGCCCCAGCATTTT
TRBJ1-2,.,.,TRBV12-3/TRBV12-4,CASSSGGNYGYTF,TGTGCCAGCAGTTCGGGGGGTAACTATGGCTACACCTTC
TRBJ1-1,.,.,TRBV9,CASRGGPDTEAFF,TGTGCCAGCAGAGGGGGACCGGACACTGAAGCTTTCTTT
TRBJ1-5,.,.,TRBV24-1,CATQEGFNQPQHF,TGTGCCACCCAAGAGGGATTCAATCAGCCCCAGCATTTT
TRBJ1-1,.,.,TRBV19,CASSKQGLSTEAFF,TGTGCCAGTAGTAAACAGGGCTTAAGCACTGAAGCTTTCTTT
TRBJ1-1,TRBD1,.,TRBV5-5,CASSPTRQTGAEAFF,TGTGCCAGCAGCCCTACCCGCCAGACAGGGGCTGAAGCTTTCTTT
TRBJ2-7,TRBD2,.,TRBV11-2,CASSLAQGTSGRRYYEQYF,TGTGCCAGCAGCTTAGCCCAAGGGACTAGCGGGAGGCGTTACTACGAGCAGTACTTC
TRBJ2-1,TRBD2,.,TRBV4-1,CASSPLTSGRANEQFF,TGCGCCAGCAGCCCACTGACTAGCGGGAGGGCCAATGAGCAGTTCTTC
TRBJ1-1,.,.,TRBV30,CAWERRGKNLKAFF,TGTGCCTGGGAGCGCCGGGGAAAAAACCTGAAAGCTTTCTTT
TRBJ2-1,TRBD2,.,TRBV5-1,CASSLGDTSGDYNEQFF,TGCGCCAGCAGCCTGGGGGACACTAGCGGGGATTACAATGAGCAGTTCTTC
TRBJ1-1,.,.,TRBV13,CASSFRTRGGLNTEAFF,TGTGCCAGCAGCTTTCGGACGAGGGGAGGCCTGAACACTGAAGCTTTCTTT
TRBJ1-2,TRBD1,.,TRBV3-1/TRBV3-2,CASSLGTGDGYTF,TGTGCCAGCAGCCTAGGGACAGGCGATGGCTACACCTTC
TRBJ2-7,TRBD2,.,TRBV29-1,CSVQTSGSQYF,TGCAGCGTCCAGACTAGCGGGAGTCAGTACTTC
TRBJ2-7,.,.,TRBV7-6,CASSWGDESYEQYF,TGTGCCAGCAGCTGGGGGGACGAGTCCTACGAGCAGTACTTC
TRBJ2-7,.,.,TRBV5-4,CASSLAADRTYEQYF,TGTGCCAGCAGCTTGGCGGCGGATAGAACCTACGAGCAGTACTTC
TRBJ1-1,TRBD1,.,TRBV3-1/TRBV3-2,CASSRRTGGGTEAFF,TGTGCCAGCAGCCGAAGAACAGGGGGAGGGACTGAAGCTTTCTTT
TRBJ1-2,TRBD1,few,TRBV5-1,CASSLAPGGDYGYTF,TGCGCCAGCAGCTTGGCCCCAGGGGGCGACTATGGCTACACCTTC